The 14 T cell receptor beta chains listed next were all sequenced from one sample in a study of CD4 T cells in relation to SARS-CoV-2 and coronaviruses. Generated by immunoSEQ multiplex PCR, the TCRdb table keeps only in-frame clones and is missing some. This table has about 65,000 clones, about 89% appearing once. Unexposed donor CD4+ T cells date from about 2011-2018, before the COVID-19 pandemic. Sequencing was carried out using memory CD4+ T cells from PBMCs. These receptors were obtained from a human donor in good health.

This clone appeared a single time. The chain recombines TRBV2 with TRBJ2-3; 12 bases align to TRBD2. Germline values: CDR1 SNHLY, CDR2 FYNNEI. Trimming at V came to 6 bases and at J to 1 base, leaving 8 bases not matched to a gene. The length of the CDR3 is 17 residues. CDR3 amino acids: CASRKGTSGLRTDTQYF. CDR3 in DNA: TGTGCCAGCAGGAAGGGGACTAGCGGGCTACGCACAGATACGCAGTATTTT.

The chain couples TRBV25-1 to TRBJ1-2; no clear D gene. From germline, CDR1 is MGHDK and CDR2 SYGVNS. V lost 6 bases and J 7 bases, leaving 12 bases between the germline ends. This CDR3 region has 12 residues. The CDR3 sequence: CASSLRVFGYTF. CDR3 bases: TGTGCCAGCAGCCTGAGGGTATTTGGCTACACCTTC.

The V and J genes are TRBV19 and TRBJ2-2; D remains unclear. This CDR3 spans 12 amino acids. Germline CDR1 is LNHDA and CDR2 is SQIVND (reference sequence). The V end was cut by 5 bases, the J end by 3 bases, with 4 bases between. This chain's CDR3 is CASSSYTGELFF. Written as DNA, the CDR3 is TGTGCCAGTAGTTCTTACACCGGGGAGCTGTTTTTT. Filled out from reference TRBV19 and TRBJ2-2, the complete variable domain reads DGGITQSPKYLFRKEGQNVTLSCEQNLNHDAMYWYRQDPGQGLRLIYYSQIVNDFQKGDIAEGYSVSREKKESFPLTVTSAQKNPTAFYLCASSSYTGELFFGEGSRLTVL.

The V and J genes are TRBV3-1 (or the pseudogene TRBV3-2) and TRBJ1-4; tentatively, D is TRBD1 (5 bases). This CDR3 has 15 residues. CDR1 LGHDT and CDR2 YNNKEL come from the germline V gene (reference sequence). V was pared by 2 bases and J by 5 bases, with 12 bases between. The CDR3 is CASSQFSGGNEKLFF. The CDR3 DNA follows: TGTGCCAGCAGCCAATTTTCCGGGGGAAATGAAAAACTGTTTTTT.

This chain links TRBV4-2 with TRBJ1-1; TRBD1 matches 7 bases. The CDR3 is 17 amino acids. V was clipped by 4 bases and J by 4 bases; unmatched bases: 15. CDR1 is LGHNA, CDR2 YNFKEQ, per germline. Written as DNA, the CDR3 is TGTGCCAGCAGCCTCACAACCGGACAGGCCCAAGGCACTGAAGCTTTCTTT. Its protein product is CASSLTTGQAQGTEAFF.

The chain has TRBV5-4 and TRBJ2-1; TRBD1 aligns across 11 bases. CDR1 is SGHNT and CDR2 is YYREEE in the germline V gene (reference sequence). J was trimmed by 7 bases and V by 1 base; bases with no gene match: 4. CDR3 length: 15 amino acids. Here the CDR3 reads CASSLSDRGLNEQFF. The CDR3 DNA reads TGTGCCAGCAGCTTGTCGGACAGGGGGCTAAATGAGCAGTTCTTC.

This chain links TRBV27 with TRBJ1-2, with D possibly TRBD1 on 5 matching bases. From germline, CDR1 is MNHEY and CDR2 SMNVEV (reference sequence). V was trimmed by 6 bases and J by 6 bases, leaving 17 bases between them. The CDR3 loop spans 14 amino acids. CDR3 DNA: TGTGCCAGCAGATCCGGGACGGAGATACATGGCTACACCTTC. Translating gives CASRSGTEIHGYTF.

The V call is TRBV11-2, the J call TRBJ2-1, with D uncertain. The CDR3 has 12 residues. Per the germline V gene, CDR1 is SGHAT and CDR2 is FQNNGV. V was clipped by 0 bases and J by 9 bases, with 6 bases between them. The CDR3 DNA reads as TGTGCCAGCAGCTTAGATAGGGCTGAGCAGTTCTTC. It encodes CASSLDRAEQFF.

The genes are TRBV11-1 and TRBJ2-4; 7 bases align to TRBD1. Trimming at V came to 5 bases and at J to 0 bases, leaving 7 bases not matched to a gene. The CDR3 totals 16 residues. Germline assignment: CDR1 SGHAT and CDR2 FQDESV (reference sequence). CDR3 residues: CASSRTGALAKNIQYF. DNA for the CDR3: TGTGCCAGCAGCCGGACAGGAGCTCTAGCCAAAAACATTCAGTACTTC. The full variable domain, its missing parts supplied by reference TRBV11-1 and TRBJ2-4, is EAEVAQSPRYKITEKSQAVAFWCDPISGHATLYWYRQILGQGPELLVQFQDESVVDDSQLPKDRFSAERLKGVDSTLKIQPAELGDSAMYLCASSRTGALAKNIQYFGAGTRLSVL.

The chain uses TRBV5-6 and TRBJ1-4; D remains unclear. CDR3 size: 14 residues. The germline V gene has CDR1 SGHDT and CDR2 YYEEEE. Between the trimmed V and J ends, which lost 3 bases and 2 bases, there was a span of 8 bases. The CDR3 nucleotides are TGTGCCAGCAGCTCCAGAGGGACTAATGAAAAACTGTTTTTT. Protein: CASSSRGTNEKLFF.

V gene TRBV5-1 combines with J gene TRBJ2-5, with D unclear. V was trimmed by 0 bases and J by 1 base, leaving 7 bases between them. This CDR3 region has 14 residues. Germline loops: CDR1 SGHRS, CDR2 YFSETQ. CDR3 sequence: CASSLAQIQETQYF. The CDR3 region has the DNA TGCGCCAGCAGCTTGGCACAGATCCAAGAGACCCAGTACTTC.

This rearrangement joins TRBV9 to TRBJ1-6; TRBD1 matches 7 bases. The CDR3 is made up of 15 amino acids. With V trimmed by 2 bases and J by 6 bases, 5 bases remained unmatched. The germline V gene encodes CDR1 SGDLS and CDR2 YYNGEE. CDR3 bases: TGTGCCAGCAGCGTGGGACAGCTAGGTAATTCACCCCTCCACTTT. This sequence encodes CASSVGQLGNSPLHF.

The rearrangement links TRBV5-4 to TRBJ1-1; no reliable D call. Looked up from germline, CDR1 is SGHNT and CDR2 is YYREEE (reference sequence). The CDR3 runs 15 residues. V lost 0 bases, J lost 3 bases, and 12 bases lay in between. CDR3 coding DNA: TGTGCCAGCAGCTTGGCTAAGGGTGGGCACACTGAAGCTTTCTTT. Encoded protein: CASSLAKGGHTEAFF.

The chain employs TRBV2 and TRBJ2-1, with 13 bases lining up with TRBD2. Per germline, CDR1 SNHLY and CDR2 FYNNEI. With 6 bases clipped from V and 8 bases from J, the junction kept 4 bases outside the gene matches. The CDR3 runs 14 residues. CDR3 DNA: TGTGCCAGCAGGGTCGGACTAGCGGGAGATGAGCAGTTCTTC. Translated, it gives CASRVGLAGDEQFF.